Presented here are 32 T cell receptor beta chains from one specimen sequenced in a study of cytomegalovirus exposure and HLA in healthy donors. The data were produced by immunoSEQ multiplex PCR, yet TCRdb's version contains in-frame clones alone and is incomplete. Of about 180,000 clones in the sample, about 89% were seen once. The sequenced sample consisted of PBMCs. These receptors all come from a man in his late teens or twenties in good health and CMV-seropositive.

The J gene is TRBJ1-5, the V gene TRBV12-5; no clear D. Germline loops: CDR1 LGHNT, CDR2 FRNRAP. The CDR3 extends over 15 amino acids. Trimming took 4 bases from V and 0 from J, leaving 10 bases between them. CDR3 nucleotides: TGTGCTAGTGGTTCCCCCCTTTCTAGCAATCAGCCCCAGCATTTT. Its translation: CASGSPLSSNQPQHF.

The V and J genes are TRBV5-3 and TRBJ2-7, with 12 positions matching TRBD2. TRBV5-3 is given ORF status, its function remaining uncertain. The junction had 20 bases not matched to a gene; V was cut back by 4 bases and J by 6 bases. The CDR3 is 19 amino acids. The CDR3 is CARSPAGLPSGRGRVEQYF. The CDR3 DNA reads as TGTGCCAGAAGCCCGGCGGGCTTGCCTAGCGGGAGGGGAAGGGTCGAGCAGTACTTC.

The chain couples TRBV7-2 to TRBJ2-7, with 10 bases lining up with TRBD2. Germline-derived CDR1 and CDR2 are SGHTA and FQGNSA. J gave up 2 bases and V 5 bases, and 6 bases lay outside the gene matches. The CDR3 has 15 amino acids. The CDR3 region has the DNA TGTGCCAGCAGCCTCATGCTAGCGGGGGCCTACGAGCAGTACTTC. As protein: CASSLMLAGAYEQYF. Using reference TRBV7-2 and TRBJ2-7 for the parts outside the CDR3, the full variable domain is GAGVSQSPSNKVTEKGKDVELRCDPISGHTALYWYRQSLGQGLEFLIYFQGNSAPDKSGLPSDRFSAERTGGSVSTLTIQRTQQEDSAVYLCASSLMLAGAYEQYFGPGTRLTVT.

The CDR3 nucleotides read TGCGCCAGCAGCTTGGAGACAGGGGGCTACACTGAAGCTTTCTTT. This gives the protein CASSLETGGYTEAFF. V gene TRBV5-1 combines with J gene TRBJ1-1, with 10 bases identical to TRBD1. The V and J ends lost 0 bases and 3 bases, in that order; junction bases with no gene match: 2. The germline V gene encodes CDR1 SGHRS and CDR2 YFSETQ. The CDR3 runs to 15 residues.

The chain has TRBV4-3 and TRBJ2-7; 7 nucleotides align to TRBD1. Trimming took 8 bases from V and 7 from J; bases not matched to a gene: 17. The germline CDR1 and CDR2 sequences are LGHNA and YSLEER. The CDR3 spans 15 residues. The CDR3 reads CASGPSTGSNPEQYF. The CDR3, as DNA: TGCGCCAGCGGACCCTCGACAGGGTCTAACCCTGAGCAGTACTTC.

V and J are TRBV28 and TRBJ1-1; D unresolved. The germline V gene encodes CDR1 MDHEN and CDR2 SYDVKM. The V and J ends lost 5 bases and 1 base respectively, with 11 bases between them. The CDR3 has 14 amino acids. The CDR3 DNA reads as TGTGCCAGCAGTCCCCGCGGCCCGAACACTGAAGCTTTCTTT. Residues: CASSPRGPNTEAFF. Using reference TRBV28 and TRBJ1-1 for the parts outside the CDR3, the full variable domain is DVKVTQSSRYLVKRTGEKVFLECVQDMDHENMFWYRQDPGLGLRLIYFSYDVKMKEKGDIPEGYSVSREKKERFSLILESASTNQTSMYLCASSPRGPNTEAFFGQGTRLTVV.

This chain links TRBV5-5 with TRBJ2-1, with D perhaps matching TRBD2 (7 bases). V lost 6 bases to trimming and J lost 6 bases, with 19 bases between them. This CDR3 has 15 residues. Looked up from germline, CDR1 is SGHKS and CDR2 is YYEKEE (reference sequence). The CDR3 loop reads CASTWGGPRGNEQFF. CDR3 in DNA: TGTGCCAGCACCTGGGGGGGGCCCCGCGGCAATGAGCAGTTCTTC.

This clone appeared a single time. V usage is TRBV18 and J usage is TRBJ2-2, with 9 positions matching TRBD1. The V and J ends lost 0 bases and 4 bases, in that order; junction bases with no gene match: 3. The germline V gene has CDR1 KGHSH and CDR2 LQKENI. This CDR3 has 16 residues. The CDR3 loop reads CASSPPGTGITGELFF. As DNA, the CDR3 is TGTGCCAGCTCACCACCCGGGACAGGGATCACCGGGGAGCTGTTTTTT.

This rearrangement joins TRBV7-8 to TRBJ2-1, with 9 positions matching TRBD2. The CDR3 loop spans 14 amino acids. Losses at the gene ends were 7 bases for V and 9 bases for J; bases not matched to a gene: 10. Germline-derived CDR1 and CDR2 are SGHVS and FQNEAQ. CDR3 loop: CASTFLAGEGEQFF. CDR3 in DNA: TGTGCCAGCACCTTTTTAGCGGGAGAGGGTGAGCAGTTCTTC.

The chain is built from TRBV18 and TRBJ2-5, with D unresolved. V was pared by 6 bases and J by 4 bases, with 12 bases between. Germline lookup yields CDR1 KGHSH and CDR2 LQKENI. The CDR3 consists of 13 residues. In DNA, the CDR3 is TGTGCCAGCTCTACGACTCGTCGAGAGACCCAGTACTTC. It yields the protein CASSTTRRETQYF.

The rearrangement links TRBV10-2 to TRBJ2-7; 14 bases agree with TRBD2. The CDR3 length is 17 residues. J lost 2 bases, V lost 9 bases, and 12 bases had no gene match. Germline V gene data show CDR1 as WSHSY and CDR2 as SAAADI. The CDR3 nucleotides read TGCGCCAGTCGGACAGAGACTAGCGGGAGGGGAACCTACGAGCAGTACTTC. This translates into CASRTETSGRGTYEQYF.

This rearrangement joins TRBV11-2 to TRBJ2-7, with 7 positions matching TRBD2. Germline V CDR1 and CDR2: SGHAT, FQNNGV. Trimming cost V 1 base and J 6 bases; bases outside gene matches: 6. The CDR3 spans 14 residues. The DNA of the CDR3 is TGTGCCAGCAGCTTAGTAGGGTGGGAGGGCGAGCAGTACTTC. Translating it yields CASSLVGWEGEQYF.

The rearrangement links TRBV18 to TRBJ1-3; D call uncertain. The CDR3 has 16 residues. Germline CDR1 is KGHSH and CDR2 is LQKENI. The V end lost 1 base, the J end lost 0 bases, and 10 bases lay between the germline ends. In nucleotides, the CDR3 is TGTGCCAGCTCACCACGTTCCGATAGCTCTGGAAACACCATATATTTT. It encodes CASSPRSDSSGNTIYF.

The chain links TRBV10-3 to TRBJ2-1; D might be TRBD1 (5 bases). The CDR3 totals 12 residues. From germline, CDR1 is ENHRY and CDR2 SYGVKD. V lost 7 bases and J 10 bases, leaving 14 bases between the germline ends. CDR3 in DNA: TGTGCCATCACGACGACAGAAAGGGAGCAGTTCTTC. Residues: CAITTTEREQFF.

V usage is TRBV7-9 and J usage is TRBJ2-7; possible D gene TRBD2, 7 bases. V was pared by 4 bases and J by 12 bases, with 19 bases between. The CDR3 length is 13 residues. CDR1 is SEHNR, CDR2 FQNEAQ, per germline (reference sequence). The CDR3, as DNA: TGTGCCAGCAGCTCCTTAATGGACGGGGGGCCGTACTTC. It translates to CASSSLMDGGPYF.

In this sample, this clone turned up once. The chain couples TRBV9 to TRBJ2-1; TRBD2 agrees at 11 bases. Unmatched junction bases numbered 9, after V lost 0 bases and J lost 4 bases. Germline CDR1 is SGDLS and CDR2 is YYNGEE. This CDR3 is 18 amino acids long. For the CDR3, the DNA is TGTGCCAGCAGCGTAGTCCCCGGACTAGCGGGCCTTTACAATGAGCAGTTCTTC. Amino acid sequence: CASSVVPGLAGLYNEQFF.

This chain uses TRBV5-7 with TRBJ1-1; 7 positions match TRBD1. TRBV5-7 counts as an open reading frame of uncertain function. J gave up 5 bases and V 5 bases, and 24 bases lay outside the gene matches. The CDR3 sequence is 19 residues long. CDR3 DNA sequence: TGTGCCAGCAGAGAGTTCTTCCTACAGGTTATGAGGGGGCATACTGAAGCTTTCTTT. Amino acid sequence: CASREFFLQVMRGHTEAFF.

The rearrangement joins TRBV5-1 to TRBJ2-7; 7 bases line up with TRBD1. CDR3 length: 15 amino acids. Trimming took 4 bases from V and 0 from J; bases not matched to a gene: 7. Germline CDR1 reads SGHRS; CDR2 reads YFSETQ. The CDR3 DNA follows: TGCGCCAGCAGCCCTCGGACAGGCGACTCCTACGAGCAGTACTTC. It translates to CASSPRTGDSYEQYF.

The chain links TRBV7-2 to TRBJ2-7, with 9 bases aligning to TRBD2. The trim removed 5 bases at V and 3 bases at J, leaving 8 bases unmatched. This CDR3 has 15 residues. Looked up from germline, CDR1 is SGHTA and CDR2 is FQGNSA. CDR3 coding DNA: TGTGCCAGCAGCCCCGTAGCGGGAGAGTACTACGAGCAGTACTTC. It codes for CASSPVAGEYYEQYF.

This chain links TRBV5-4 with TRBJ1-1, with TRBD1 matching 9 bases. V was clipped by 3 bases and J by 3 bases; unmatched bases: 6. The CDR3 loop spans 15 amino acids. Germline CDR1 and CDR2: SGHNT and YYREEE (reference sequence). Here the CDR3 reads CASSWGQGRYTEAFF. The CDR3 DNA reads TGTGCCAGCAGCTGGGGACAGGGTCGATACACTGAAGCTTTCTTT.

The chain recombines TRBV27 with TRBJ2-3, with 11 bases matching TRBD2. After removal of 6 bases from V and 6 bases from J, the junction contained 11 bases not matched to a gene. Germline V CDR1 and CDR2: MNHEY, SMNVEV (reference sequence). The CDR3 has 16 amino acids. The CDR3 nucleotides are TGTGCCAGCAGGCCCGCGGTACTAGCGGGGGAGGATACGCAGTATTTT. Protein sequence: CASRPAVLAGEDTQYF.

The CDR3 sequence is CASSPYGSPGYEQYF. CDR3 DNA: TGCGCCAGCAGCCCCTACGGGTCCCCGGGGTACGAGCAGTACTTC. V is TRBV5-1 and J is TRBJ2-7, with D perhaps matching TRBD2 (5 bases). The germline V gene has CDR1 SGHRS and CDR2 YFSETQ. V was pared by 4 bases and J by 4 bases, with 18 bases between. The CDR3 has 15 residues.

The chain has TRBV5-1 and TRBJ1-6; 9 bases are a match to TRBD1. The germline CDR1 and CDR2 sequences are SGHRS and YFSETQ. The V gene end was trimmed by 1 base and the J gene end by 10 bases; junction bases not matched to a gene: 6. CDR3 length: 15 residues. CDR3 in amino acids: CASSLSGTGRSPLHF. Written as DNA, the CDR3 is TGCGCCAGCAGCTTGTCCGGGACAGGGAGGTCACCCCTCCACTTT.

This clone has only one observation. This chain connects TRBV4-2 to TRBJ2-3, with 8 bases identical to TRBD2. CDR3 length equals 17 residues. Germline CDR1 is LGHNA and CDR2 is YNFKEQ. V was clipped by 3 bases and J by 5 bases; unmatched bases: 13. The CDR3 sequence: CASSHGSSGPRRDTQYF. CDR3 bases: TGTGCCAGCAGCCACGGGTCTAGCGGGCCTAGGAGAGATACGCAGTATTTT.

The chain carries TRBV6-5 and TRBJ2-7; 7 nucleotides agree with TRBD1. Germline loops: CDR1 MNHEY, CDR2 SVGAGI. The CDR3 runs 12 residues. Unmatched junction bases numbered 3, after V lost 6 bases and J lost 4 bases. CDR3 nucleotides: TGTGCCAGCAGGAGGGACAGATACGAGCAGTACTTC. Residues: CASRRDRYEQYF.

This clone was picked up one time. The chain combines TRBV4-1 with TRBJ1-4; possibly TRBD1 for D (5 bases). The CDR3 extends over 14 amino acids. Germline assignment: CDR1 MGHRA and CDR2 YSYEKL. With 1 base removed from V and 8 bases from J, the gap between germline ends came to 11 bases. CDR3 sequence reads: CASSQGGAGEKLFF. CDR3 DNA sequence: TGCGCCAGCAGCCAAGGGGGCGCAGGGGAAAAACTGTTTTTT.

A note on this clone: Sequence at one end of the junction differs from germline and may be a read error. The chain recombines TRBV7-7 with TRBJ2-2; maybe TRBD2 (5 bases). Germline values: CDR1 SSHAT, CDR2 FNYEAQ (reference sequence). The CDR3 is made up of 13 amino acids. This CDR3 is CASKRGPSGELFF. DNA for the CDR3: TGTGCTAGCAAACGAGGGCCATCCGGGGAGCTGTTTTTT.

The rearrangement links TRBV6-1 to TRBJ2-1; no clear D gene. CDR1 MNHNS and CDR2 SASEGT come from the germline V gene. The CDR3 runs to 12 residues. V lost 2 bases to trimming and J lost 8 bases, with 7 bases between them. The CDR3 bases are TGTGCCAGCAGTGAACTCTCAGATGAGCAGTTCTTC. This encodes CASSELSDEQFF.

Details on this clone: A junction boundary mismatches the germline segment, possibly from a read error. The chain has TRBV29-1 and TRBJ1-2; TRBD1 is a possible D gene (5 bases). The germline CDR1 and CDR2 sequences are SQVTM and ANQGSEA. The CDR3 sequence is 11 residues long. The CDR3 coding sequence is TGCAGCGTTGGGGGCAGGGATTTTGGTCACTTC. Translated: CSVGGRDFGHF.

A single count supports this clone. The J gene is TRBJ1-4, the V gene TRBV4-2, with a tentative D call TRBD1 (5 bases). The CDR3 is 16 amino acids. The ends were cut back, 3 bases at V and 8 bases at J, with 19 bases in the middle. CDR1 is LGHNA, CDR2 YNFKEQ, per germline. The chain's CDR3 is CASSQTSRGVREKLFF. The CDR3, as DNA: TGTGCCAGCAGCCAGACCTCAAGGGGTGTACGCGAAAAACTGTTTTTT.

The V and J genes are TRBV30 and TRBJ1-1, with 11 bases aligning to TRBD1. The CDR3 runs to 14 residues. J lost 6 bases, V lost 5 bases, and 8 bases had no gene match. Germline CDR1 reads GTSNPN; CDR2 reads SVGIG (reference sequence). CDR3 coding DNA: TGTGCCTGGGGAGGACAGGGGGCGAAGGCTGAAGCTTTCTTT. It is translated as CAWGGQGAKAEAFF. The whole variable domain, remainder taken from reference TRBV30 and TRBJ1-1, is SQTIHQWPATLVQPVGSPLSLECTVEGTSNPNLYWYRQAAGRGLQLLFYSVGIGQISSEVPQNLSASRPQDRQFILSSKKLLLSDSGFYLCAWGGQGAKAEAFFGQGTRLTVV.

V and J are TRBV19 and TRBJ2-1, with TRBD2 matching over 16 bases. Germline V gene data show CDR1 as LNHDA and CDR2 as SQIVND (reference sequence). The length of the CDR3 is 15 residues. The J segment lost 9 bases and the V segment lost 7 bases, leaving 6 bases of the junction unmatched. The CDR3 sequence: CASIPGTSGRGEQFF. CDR3 bases: TGTGCCAGTATCCCCGGGACTAGCGGGAGGGGTGAGCAGTTCTTC.